The clone carrying this T cell receptor beta chain was picked up many times. What it binds is unknown. This CDR3 contains 15 residues. Trimming took off 0 bases at V and 1 base at J, with 9 bases between the two ends. Germline CDR1 and CDR2: SGDLS and YYNGEE. The authors made TCR beta libraries by quantitative 5'-RACE with molecular barcodes. Each CDR3 protein gets one entry after TCRdb re-called the 5' RACE reads with MiXCR. The sample contains approximately 15,000 distinct CDR3 sequences, about 2.7% of which appear only once. The data originate from a study of CD8 T cells in ankylosing spondylitis. General observations from the study: Some motif variants were previously reported in reactive arthritis synovial fluid and blood. Within matched ankylosing spondylitis synovial fluid, disease-linked clones were reportedly significantly enriched. Disease-linked clones displayed a CD8+ phenotype and appeared relatively rarely in peripheral blood.

Sequenced: blood, either unsorted or a sorted T cell fraction (not recorded which). This TCR derives from a male donor with ankylosing spondylitis or in good health (not recorded which). The chain links TRBV9 to TRBJ2-3; D call uncertain. The CDR3 spells CASSVDPLGTDTQYF. CDR3 nucleotide sequence: TGTGCCAGCAGCGTAGATCCCCTCGGCACAGATACGCAGTATTTT.